The 20 T cell receptor beta chains in this list originate from one sample, sequenced in a study of T-cell memory formation after mild COVID-19. TCRdb re-called the 5' RACE reads with MiXCR, one entry per CDR3 protein. In the table there are nearly 110,000 distinct CDR3 sequences, around an eighth of which are singletons. Sequenced: PBMCs or a T cell subset sorted from them (not recorded which). Source of these receptors: a man aged 18 to 29 who had mild COVID-19 (a few samples of this study predate the infection). Cell type and time point are not known.

This clonotype was observed a handful of times. This chain connects TRBV6-6 to TRBJ2-7, with D possibly matching TRBD2 (6 bases). V was pared by 2 bases and J by 3 bases, with 14 bases between. This CDR3 has 15 amino acids. Germline loops: CDR1 MNHNY, CDR2 SVGAGI (reference sequence). Here the CDR3 DNA reads TGTGCCAGCAGTTACGAGGGGCGGGGATACTACGAGCAGTACTTC. Its protein is CASSYEGRGYYEQYF.

This clonotype was found a few times. This chain uses TRBV21-1 with TRBJ2-7; the table names TRBD1, a call not compared with the DNA. TRBV21-1 is a recognized pseudogene. The CDR3 covers 12 residues. The CDR3 spells CASRSPCYEQYV. CDR3 DNA sequence: TGTGCCAGCAGATCCCCTTGCTACGAGCAGTACGTC.

The chain has TRBV6-2 or TRBV6-3 and TRBJ2-7; perhaps TRBD1 as D (6 bases). The CDR3 has 15 residues. CDR1 is MNHEY, CDR2 SVGEGT, per germline. Trimming shortened V by 5 bases and J by 1 base, and 15 bases separated the two germline ends. The CDR3 nucleotides read TGTGCCAGCAGTGCGGACCCGGGACAATCCTACGAGCAGTACGTC. Its protein is CASSADPGQSYEQYV.

V is TRBV5-6 and J is TRBJ1-2, with a weak D call TRBD1 (5 bases). Per the germline V gene, CDR1 is SGHDT and CDR2 is YYEEEE. The CDR3 totals 15 residues. The V and J ends lost 4 bases and 4 bases respectively, with 17 bases between them. CDR3 residues: CASSLPSDQGYGYTF. CDR3 coding DNA: TGTGCCAGCAGCCTCCCATCGGACCAGGGCTATGGCTACACCTTC. The full variable domain, rest sourced from reference TRBV5-6 and TRBJ1-2, is DAGVTQSPTHLIKTRGQQVTLRCSPKSGHDTVSWYQQALGQGPQFIFQYYEEEERQRGNFPDRFSGHQFPNYSSELNVNALLLGDSALYLCASSLPSDQGYGYTFGSGTRLTVV.

The V gene is TRBV6-2 or TRBV6-3, the J gene TRBJ1-5; D unclear. The V gene's germline CDR1 is MNHEY and CDR2 SVGEGT. V dropped 4 bases and J dropped 4 bases, with 8 bases sitting between them. This CDR3 comprises 13 residues. The CDR3 reads CASSWRVNQPQHF. The CDR3 DNA follows: TGTGCCAGCAGTTGGAGGGTAAATCAGCCCCAGCATTTT.

This clonotype appeared a few times. Written as DNA, the CDR3 is TGTGCCAGCAGTGGAACTGACCGACCCTACGAGCAGTACTTC. Translated, it gives CASSGTDRPYEQYF. The V and J genes are TRBV2 and TRBJ2-7; D is uncertain. V was trimmed by 4 bases and J by 2 bases, leaving 12 bases between them. This CDR3 contains 14 residues. Germline lookup yields CDR1 SNHLY and CDR2 FYNNEI.

This clonotype was observed a handful of times. The chain combines TRBV6-4 with TRBJ2-1; TRBD2 matches 13 bases. The germline CDR1 and CDR2 sequences are MRHNA and SNTAGT. V trimming: 2 bases; J trimming: 9 bases; junction bases outside the gene matches: 4. The CDR3 has 15 amino acids. In DNA form, the CDR3 reads TGTGCCAGCAGTGACCGACTAGCGGGGGGTGTTGAGCAGTTCTTC. Its protein is CASSDRLAGGVEQFF.

The rearrangement links TRBV6-5 to TRBJ2-7; possibly TRBD1 for D (5 bases). This CDR3 has 15 residues. Germline V gene data show CDR1 as MNHEY and CDR2 as SVGAGI. Trimming shortened V by 0 bases and J by 5 bases, and 14 bases separated the two germline ends. The CDR3 reads CASSYSAAGINEQYF. CDR3 DNA: TGTGCCAGCAGTTACTCGGCGGCAGGGATCAACGAGCAGTACTTC.

V is TRBV12-3 or TRBV12-4 and J is TRBJ2-7, with a tentative D call TRBD2 (6 bases). V lost 1 base to trimming and J lost 0 bases, with 10 bases between them. The CDR3 covers 15 residues. CDR3 nucleotide sequence: TGTGCCAGCAGTTTAGGGGGTAGCGGCTCCTACGAGCAGTACTTC. This translates into CASSLGGSGSYEQYF.

The table lists this clonotype with many counts. The chain couples TRBV5-1 to TRBJ2-1; 9 bases are a match to TRBD1. The CDR3 has 15 amino acids. With 2 bases clipped from V and 1 base from J, the junction kept 1 base outside the gene matches. Germline lookup yields CDR1 SGHRS and CDR2 YFSETQ. CDR3 in DNA: TGCGCCAGCAGCTTAGGGACAGGGTCCTACAATGAGCAGTTCTTC. It encodes CASSLGTGSYNEQFF.

The rearrangement joins TRBV3-1 to TRBJ2-2, with D uncertain. The V end was cut by 2 bases, the J end by 0 bases, with 13 bases between. CDR3 length: 17 residues. Germline-derived CDR1 and CDR2 are LGHDT and YNNKEL (reference sequence). CDR3 bases: TGTGCCAGCAGCCAAACTGCAACCCGGGCGAACACCGGGGAGCTGTTTTTT. It specifies CASSQTATRANTGELFF.

The rearrangement links TRBV6-6 to TRBJ1-5, with D possibly matching TRBD1 (6 bases). The V end lost 0 bases, the J end lost 5 bases, and 8 bases lay between the germline ends. The CDR3 has 14 amino acids. CDR1 and CDR2 (germline): MNHNY, SVGAGI (reference sequence). CDR3 sequence: CASSYSTGDQPQHF. The CDR3 nucleotides are TGTGCCAGCAGTTACTCGACAGGCGATCAGCCCCAGCATTTT.

The rearrangement joins TRBV9 to TRBJ2-5; 11 bases line up with TRBD2. This CDR3 has 16 amino acids. Germline trimming cut 3 bases from V and 0 bases from J; bases unmatched to any gene: 4. In germline, CDR1 is SGDLS, CDR2 YYNGEE. CDR3 nucleotides: TGTGCCAGCAGCGGCCTAGCGGGGGGTTACCAAGAGACCCAGTACTTC. Protein sequence: CASSGLAGGYQETQYF.

V usage is TRBV7-9 and J usage is TRBJ1-1; 7 nucleotides line up with TRBD1. Germline V gives CDR1 SEHNR, CDR2 FQNEAQ (reference sequence). The V and J ends lost 5 bases and 3 bases, in that order; junction bases with no gene match: 9. The CDR3 sequence is 15 residues long. CDR3 DNA: TGTGCCAGCAGCGCTACAACAGGGGAGGACACTGAAGCTTTCTTT. It codes for CASSATTGEDTEAFF.

This clonotype was detected a few times. The rearrangement links TRBV7-9 to TRBJ1-1; unclear D gene. V was pared by 7 bases and J by 3 bases, with 12 bases between. Germline values: CDR1 SEHNR, CDR2 FQNEAQ (reference sequence). This CDR3 is 13 amino acids long. As DNA, the CDR3 is TGTGCCAGCACCCCCCCGGCGGACACTGAAGCTTTCTTT. This encodes CASTPPADTEAFF.

V is TRBV4-3 and J is TRBJ2-7, with D unresolved. The V gene's germline CDR1 is LGHNA and CDR2 YSLEER. Trimming pared 2 bases from V and 5 bases from J, leaving 10 bases between. There are 13 residues in the CDR3. The CDR3 sequence is CASSQSTVHEQYF. The DNA of the CDR3 is TGCGCCAGCAGCCAAAGCACAGTCCACGAGCAGTACTTC.

The table lists this clonotype with many counts. The chain is built from TRBV7-2 and TRBJ2-7; perhaps TRBD2 as D (6 bases). This CDR3 is built from 15 residues. The V gene lost 1 base and the J gene lost 2 bases, with 12 bases spanning the gap. Germline lookup yields CDR1 SGHTA and CDR2 FQGNSA. The CDR3 sequence is CASSLEGWGAYEQYF. The CDR3, as DNA: TGTGCCAGCAGCTTAGAAGGGTGGGGGGCCTACGAGCAGTACTTC.

This clonotype was found a few times. The chain uses TRBV6-5 and TRBJ1-1; maybe TRBD1 (5 bases). Germline V gene sequence: CDR1 MNHEY, CDR2 SVGAGI. The V end lost 5 bases, the J end lost 3 bases, and 16 bases lay between the germline ends. This CDR3 is 15 amino acids long. The CDR3 spells CASSVLGDTYTEAFF. The CDR3 DNA is TGTGCCAGCAGTGTCTTGGGGGATACGTACACTGAAGCTTTCTTT.

This clonotype occurred a few times. V usage is TRBV11-3 and J usage is TRBJ2-1, with TRBD2 as a possible D gene (7 bases). CDR1 is SGHNT and CDR2 is YENEEA in the germline V gene. Trimming left V 5 bases short and J 7 bases short, with 21 bases between. The CDR3 totals 16 residues. CDR3 amino acids: CASSPRGLAVSNEQFF. CDR3 sequence (DNA): TGTGCCAGCAGCCCCCGGGGGCTAGCGGTATCGAATGAGCAGTTCTTC.

This clonotype has a handful of counts. The rearrangement joins TRBV18 to TRBJ2-7; TRBD1 matches at 8 bases. Germline loops: CDR1 KGHSH, CDR2 LQKENI. CDR3 size: 14 residues. Trimming took 3 bases from V and 7 from J; bases not matched to a gene: 8. This CDR3 is CASSPTFTGGEQYV. The CDR3 region has the DNA TGTGCCAGCTCACCGACGTTTACAGGGGGTGAGCAGTACGTC.